These 29 T cell receptor beta chains came from one sample sequenced in a study of cytomegalovirus exposure and HLA in healthy donors. Vbeta (60) and Jbeta (13) primers were used in the PCR. The data were produced by immunoSEQ multiplex PCR, yet TCRdb's version contains in-frame clones alone and is incomplete. The data contain about 150,000 clones, about 70% of them singletons. The sequencing sample was made of PBMCs. Every receptor here comes from a man younger than 45 in good health and CMV-seropositive.

The chain carries TRBV7-9 and TRBJ1-1; D might be TRBD1 (5 bases). Germline CDR1 and CDR2: SEHNR and FQNEAQ (reference sequence). The germline V and J ends were trimmed by 2 bases and 1 base, with 8 bases remaining between them. The CDR3 covers 14 residues. The CDR3 sequence: CASSLTGPNTEAFF. As DNA, the CDR3 is TGTGCCAGCAGCTTAACAGGACCGAACACTGAAGCTTTCTTT.

This sequence joins TRBV5-1 and TRBJ1-4, with D possibly TRBD1 on 6 matching bases. The germline CDR1 and CDR2 sequences are SGHRS and YFSETQ. CDR3 length: 16 residues. V was clipped by 3 bases and J by 2 bases, with 14 bases between them. For the CDR3, the DNA is TGCGCCAGCAGCTCCGGGTTTGGGGGCACTAATGAAAAACTGTTTTTT. It specifies CASSSGFGGTNEKLFF.

This chain uses TRBV19 with TRBJ2-1, with 7 bases identical to TRBD2. V trimming: 4 bases; J trimming: 10 bases; junction bases outside the gene matches: 7. This CDR3 contains 13 residues. Looked up from germline, CDR1 is LNHDA and CDR2 is SQIVND (reference sequence). CDR3 nucleotide sequence: TGTGCCAGTAGTAACCGGGGGGTCGAGGAGCAGTTCTTC. Its translation: CASSNRGVEEQFF.

The chain recombines TRBV21-1 with TRBJ2-3; TRBD2 is the table's D call, not checked against the DNA. TRBV21-1 is described as a pseudogene. The CDR3 consists of 14 residues. CDR3 nucleotide sequence: TGTGCCAGCAGCAAAGGGGATAGCGAGGGTACGCAGTATTTT. It encodes CASSKGDSEGTQYF.

The chain carries TRBV18 and TRBJ1-1; 9 bases agree with TRBD1. Germline loops: CDR1 KGHSH, CDR2 LQKENI. V was clipped by 1 base and J by 4 bases; unmatched bases: 4. The CDR3 runs 15 residues. CDR3 sequence reads: CASSPRGQGPTEAFF. As DNA, the CDR3 is TGTGCCAGCTCACCACGGGGACAGGGACCCACTGAAGCTTTCTTT.

The rearrangement joins TRBV2 to TRBJ2-2, with TRBD2 matching 7 bases. The CDR3 spans 16 residues. In germline, CDR1 is SNHLY, CDR2 FYNNEI. Trimming took 5 bases from V and 1 from J; bases not matched to a gene: 7. The CDR3 reads CASSREGGGNTGELFF. CDR3 DNA: TGTGCCAGCAGTAGGGAGGGAGGCGGGAACACCGGGGAGCTGTTTTTT.

The CDR3 protein is CASSKRGSNLAGDTQYF. DNA of the CDR3: TGTGCCAGCAGCAAACGGGGGTCTAACCTAGCGGGAGATACGCAGTATTTT. The chain employs TRBV21-1 and TRBJ2-3; TRBD2, the table's D call, lacks a check against the DNA. TRBV21-1 is a pseudogene locus. The CDR3 length is 17 residues.

The chain carries TRBV11-2 and TRBJ1-1; TRBD1 might be the D (6 bases). Germline lookup yields CDR1 SGHAT and CDR2 FQNNGV. The CDR3 runs 16 residues. The ends were cut back, 6 bases at V and 1 base at J, with 18 bases in the middle. CDR3 nucleotide sequence: TGTGCCAGCAGTTTTACAGGGAGCATGGAGAACACTGAAGCTTTCTTT. It yields the protein CASSFTGSMENTEAFF. Using reference TRBV11-2 and TRBJ1-1 for the parts outside the CDR3, the full variable domain is EAGVAQSPRYKIIEKRQSVAFWCNPISGHATLYWYQQILGQGPKLLIQFQNNGVVDDSQLPKDRFSAERLKGVDSTLKIQPAKLEDSAVYLCASSFTGSMENTEAFFGQGTRLTVV.

In DNA, the CDR3 is TGTGCCAGCAGGGACAGGGGGGAAAATCAGCCCCAGCATTTT. It yields the protein CASRDRGENQPQHF. The chain employs TRBV28 and TRBJ1-5, with 10 bases matching TRBD1. V shed 6 bases, J shed 4 bases, and the junction held 3 bases outside the gene matches. Germline-derived CDR1 and CDR2 are MDHEN and SYDVKM. The CDR3 loop spans 14 amino acids.

The gene calls are TRBV28 and TRBJ1-3; D is undetermined. This CDR3 is 17 amino acids long. V was trimmed by 5 bases and J by 0 bases, leaving 17 bases between them. In germline, CDR1 is MDHEN, CDR2 SYDVKM. Here the CDR3 reads CASSPPEGPISGNTIYF. The CDR3 DNA follows: TGTGCCAGCAGTCCGCCTGAGGGCCCCATCTCTGGAAACACCATATATTTT. Full variable domain (remainder filled in from reference TRBV28 and TRBJ1-3): DVKVTQSSRYLVKRTGEKVFLECVQDMDHENMFWYRQDPGLGLRLIYFSYDVKMKEKGDIPEGYSVSREKKERFSLILESASTNQTSMYLCASSPPEGPISGNTIYFGEGSWLTVV.

This clone was observed a handful of times. The rearrangement joins TRBV14 to TRBJ2-7, with a tentative D call TRBD2 (5 bases). The CDR3 runs to 15 residues. Germline-derived CDR1 and CDR2 are SGHDN and FVKESK. Trimming pared 0 bases from V and 5 bases from J, leaving 14 bases between. Here the CDR3 reads CASSQELVLAHEQYF. For the CDR3, the DNA is TGTGCCAGCAGCCAAGAATTGGTCCTAGCCCACGAGCAGTACTTC. Drawing the rest from reference TRBV14 and TRBJ2-7, the complete variable domain is EAGVTQFPSHSVIEKGQTVTLRCDPISGHDNLYWYRRVMGKEIKFLLHFVKESKQDESGMPNNRFLAERTGGTYSTLKVQPAELEDSGVYFCASSQELVLAHEQYFGPGTRLTVT.

This clone occurred a few times. This rearrangement joins TRBV19 to TRBJ2-7, with 12 bases fitting TRBD2. V lost 5 bases, J lost 6 bases, and 2 bases stayed unmatched. Germline V gene lookup returns CDR1 LNHDA and CDR2 SQIVND (reference sequence). The length of the CDR3 is 13 residues. In nucleotides, the CDR3 is TGTGCCAGTAGTCCGGGACTAGCGGGCGAGCAGTACTTC. The encoded protein is CASSPGLAGEQYF. The full variable domain, completed using reference TRBV19 and TRBJ2-7, is DGGITQSPKYLFRKEGQNVTLSCEQNLNHDAMYWYRQDPGQGLRLIYYSQIVNDFQKGDIAEGYSVSREKKESFPLTVTSAQKNPTAFYLCASSPGLAGEQYFGPGTRLTVT.

This sequence joins TRBV27 and TRBJ2-7; 11 bases are a match to TRBD2. The junction had 8 bases not matched to a gene; V was cut back by 6 bases and J by 4 bases. Per the germline V gene, CDR1 is MNHEY and CDR2 is SMNVEV (reference sequence). The CDR3 is made up of 15 amino acids. The CDR3 is CASRTGTSGYYEQYF. The CDR3 coding sequence is TGTGCCAGCAGGACAGGGACTAGCGGCTATTACGAGCAGTACTTC.

A few counts support this clone. This rearrangement joins TRBV18 to TRBJ2-1; 11 positions match TRBD2. This CDR3 spans 17 amino acids. V was clipped by 1 base and J by 3 bases; unmatched bases: 5. Germline assignment: CDR1 KGHSH and CDR2 LQKENI. CDR3 loop: CASSPLLAGANYNEQFF. CDR3 in DNA: TGTGCCAGCTCACCACTACTAGCGGGAGCGAACTACAATGAGCAGTTCTTC.

The rearrangement links TRBV14 to TRBJ1-6; TRBD1 aligns across 9 bases. The CDR3 spans 13 residues. Per the germline V gene, CDR1 is SGHDN and CDR2 is FVKESK. Losses at the gene ends were 5 bases for V and 9 bases for J; bases not matched to a gene: 2. In DNA, the CDR3 is TGTGCCAGCAGCGGGGACAGGGCTTCACCCCTCCACTTT. This codes for CASSGDRASPLHF.

In this sample, this clone turned up once. The gene calls are TRBV27 and TRBJ2-3, with 7 bases aligning to TRBD1. Germline CDR1 is MNHEY and CDR2 is SMNVEV (reference sequence). The CDR3 sequence is 15 residues long. V trimming: 1 base; J trimming: 4 bases; junction bases outside the gene matches: 5. CDR3 coding DNA: TGTGCCAGCAGTTTATTCCCGACAGGGCCAGATACGCAGTATTTT. Translation gives CASSLFPTGPDTQYF.

The chain joins TRBV7-9 to TRBJ2-2, with TRBD2 as a possible D gene (5 bases). Germline CDR1 and CDR2: SEHNR and FQNEAQ (reference sequence). The CDR3 has 12 amino acids. Trimming removed 11 bases at V and 4 bases at J, with 11 bases between. CDR3 in amino acids: CAVPGITGELFF. CDR3 in DNA: TGTGCCGTTCCGGGGATCACCGGGGAGCTGTTTTTT.

This clone has only one observation. This chain joins TRBV2 and TRBJ1-2; TRBD1 agrees at 7 bases. The CDR3 has 13 amino acids. V gave up 4 bases and J gave up 8 bases; unmatched junction bases: 7. The V gene's germline CDR1 is SNHLY and CDR2 FYNNEI. For the CDR3, the DNA is TGTGCCAGCAGTGGACAGGGCCTGGGAGGCTACACCTTC. Its protein product is CASSGQGLGGYTF.

The chain has TRBV30 and TRBJ2-5; 16 bases align to TRBD2. CDR3 size: 18 residues. CDR1 is GTSNPN and CDR2 is SVGIG in the germline V gene (reference sequence). With V trimmed by 0 bases and J by 4 bases, 8 bases remained unmatched. CDR3 DNA: TGTGCCTGGAGTGTACAGGGGGGACTAGCGGGAGGGCGAGAGACCCAGTACTTC. This sequence encodes CAWSVQGGLAGGRETQYF. The entire variable domain, with the rest obtained from reference TRBV30 and TRBJ2-5, is as follows: SQTIHQWPATLVQPVGSPLSLECTVEGTSNPNLYWYRQAAGRGLQLLFYSVGIGQISSEVPQNLSASRPQDRQFILSSKKLLLSDSGFYLCAWSVQGGLAGGRETQYFGPGTRLLVL.

The chain is built from TRBV5-1 and TRBJ2-1, with a possible D match to TRBD2 (5 bases). The CDR3 is 14 residues long. From germline, CDR1 is SGHRS and CDR2 YFSETQ. V was shortened by 2 bases and J by 6 bases, with 12 bases between the two germline ends. CDR3 protein: CASSFGLDANEQFF. In DNA form, the CDR3 reads TGCGCCAGCAGCTTCGGACTGGACGCCAATGAGCAGTTCTTC.

CDR3 in amino acids: CASTHFGDRSYYGYTF. CDR3 DNA sequence: TGTGCCAGCACCCATTTTGGGGACAGGTCCTACTATGGCTACACCTTC. This chain uses TRBV28 with TRBJ1-2; 8 bases map to TRBD1. After removal of 7 bases from V and 3 bases from J, the junction contained 13 bases not matched to a gene. The germline V gene has CDR1 MDHEN and CDR2 SYDVKM. This CDR3 comprises 16 residues.

V is TRBV6-5 and J is TRBJ2-1; 8 nucleotides align to TRBD2. CDR1 is MNHEY, CDR2 SVGAGI, per germline. The CDR3 sequence is 15 residues long. With V trimmed by 2 bases and J by 9 bases, 9 bases remained unmatched. The CDR3 here is CASSYIAGRLAEQFF. CDR3 coding DNA: TGTGCCAGCAGTTACATAGCGGGAAGACTCGCTGAGCAGTTCTTC.

V gene TRBV9 combines with J gene TRBJ2-3; maybe TRBD2 (6 bases). The CDR3 covers 10 residues. V lost 8 bases and J lost 10, with 11 bases in between. Germline CDR1 and CDR2: SGDLS and YYNGEE. CDR3 region: CASGGVAQYF. The CDR3, as DNA: TGTGCCAGTGGAGGGGTTGCGCAGTATTTT.

The chain recombines TRBV11-3 with TRBJ2-3; D perhaps matches TRBD2 (6 bases). The V gene's germline CDR1 is SGHNT and CDR2 YENEEA. The V gene lost 0 bases and the J gene lost 4 bases, with 11 bases spanning the gap. This CDR3 comprises 15 residues. This CDR3 reads CASSLERGAADTQYF. The CDR3 bases are TGTGCCAGCAGCTTAGAGCGGGGAGCGGCAGATACGCAGTATTTT.

This chain connects TRBV5-1 to TRBJ1-2, with D maybe TRBD1 (5 bases). Germline values: CDR1 SGHRS, CDR2 YFSETQ. The CDR3 is 13 residues long. V gave up 4 bases and J gave up 4 bases, with 11 bases separating them. The CDR3 DNA follows: TGCGCCAGCAGCCCCGACAGAACCTATGGCTACACCTTC. It translates to CASSPDRTYGYTF.

The chain uses TRBV18 and TRBJ2-5; D not resolved. V was trimmed by 2 bases and J by 4 bases, leaving 11 bases between them. Germline V gene lookup returns CDR1 KGHSH and CDR2 LQKENI. CDR3 size: 14 residues. The chain's CDR3 is CASSPGSGRETQYF. The CDR3 DNA reads TGTGCCAGCTCACCAGGTTCGGGTAGAGAGACCCAGTACTTC.

The rearrangement links TRBV27 to TRBJ2-1; a weak D match, TRBD2 (6 bases). The CDR3 extends over 12 amino acids. The V gene's germline CDR1 is MNHEY and CDR2 SMNVEV (reference sequence). The V end lost 3 bases, the J end lost 10 bases, and 10 bases lay between the germline ends. DNA of the CDR3: TGTGCCAGCAGTTTGCTTGGGAGGGAGCAGTTCTTC. This sequence encodes CASSLLGREQFF.

This chain links TRBV2 with TRBJ2-7; D is unclear. The CDR3 length is 15 residues. CDR1 is SNHLY, CDR2 FYNNEI, per germline. Trimming pared 8 bases from V and 3 bases from J, leaving 20 bases between. The CDR3 bases are TGTGCCAGCCCCCCCGACCAGGTTAAGATCTACGAGCAGTACTTC. Encoded protein: CASPPDQVKIYEQYF.

This clone was recorded only once. The chain recombines TRBV28 with TRBJ1-3; possibly TRBD1 for D (5 bases). Germline CDR1 MDHEN, CDR2 SYDVKM. The CDR3 runs 15 residues. V was shortened by 1 base and J by 4 bases, with 11 bases between the two germline ends. This CDR3 reads CASSLSGSEGNTIYF. CDR3 nucleotides: TGTGCCAGCAGTTTATCAGGGTCGGAAGGAAACACCATATATTTT. The full variable domain, with the rest looked up from reference TRBV28 and TRBJ1-3, is DVKVTQSSRYLVKRTGEKVFLECVQDMDHENMFWYRQDPGLGLRLIYFSYDVKMKEKGDIPEGYSVSREKKERFSLILESASTNQTSMYLCASSLSGSEGNTIYFGEGSWLTVV.